This T cell receptor (beta chain) was captured in a study of CD8+ T cells in alopecia areata. Study in general: Treated patients were scored for severity by percent of scalp affected.

Treatment in this sample: oral pan-JAK inhibitor, 5-10 mg twice daily. Lesional scalp tissue (obtained by punch biopsy) and peripheral blood were collected from alopecia areata patients. To note about this clone: Its antigen is as yet unknown.

The CDR3 runs 12 residues. Trimming at V came to 6 bases and at J to 8 bases, leaving 4 bases not matched to a gene. The germline V gene encodes CDR1 MDHEN and CDR2 SYDVKM. After isolation, RNA underwent reverse transcription to generate cDNA as the sequencing template. Using immunoSEQ multiplex PCR, the repertoire was profiled, and TCRdb retains in-frame clones only, with some absent. The sample includes some 120,000 clones, 61% seen only once; the top ten take approximately 5.1%. General study findings and limits: Clonality was higher in lesional than normal scalp, especially in alopecia totalis/universalis. Mice showed clearer TCR sharing than patients did, a gap that was possibly HLA-related.

The rearrangement joins TRBV28 to TRBJ2-1; TRBD1 agrees at 7 bases. Sample: CD4+ T cells sorted from blood, taken at week 4, from a patient treated with tofacitinib. This clonotype originated in a human donor with alopecia areata. The CDR3 DNA sequence: TGTGCCAGCAGAGTTCAGGGGGATGAGCAGTTCTTC. Amino acids: CASRVQGDEQFF.